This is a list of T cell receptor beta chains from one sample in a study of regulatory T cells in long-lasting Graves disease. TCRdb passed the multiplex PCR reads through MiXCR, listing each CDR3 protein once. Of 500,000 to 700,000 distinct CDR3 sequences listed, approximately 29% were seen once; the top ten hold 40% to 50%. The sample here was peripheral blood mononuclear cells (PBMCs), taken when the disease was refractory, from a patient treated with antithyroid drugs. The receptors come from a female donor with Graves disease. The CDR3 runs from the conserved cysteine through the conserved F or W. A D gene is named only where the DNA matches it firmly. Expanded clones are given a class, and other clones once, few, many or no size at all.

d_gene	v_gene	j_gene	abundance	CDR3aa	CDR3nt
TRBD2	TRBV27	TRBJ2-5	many	CASSIWTSEQETQYF	TGTGCCAGCTCCATCTGGACTAGCGAACAAGAGACCCAGTACTTC
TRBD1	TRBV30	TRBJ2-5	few	CACRQGETQYF	TGTGCCTGTAGACAGGGTGAGACCCAGTACTTC
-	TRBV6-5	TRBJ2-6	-	CASSLTLSGANVLTF	TGTGCCAGTAGTTTGACACTCTCTGGGGCCAACGTCCTGACTTTC
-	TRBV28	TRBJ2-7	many	CASSFSLSSYEQYF	TGTGCCAGCAGTTTTAGCCTGAGCTCCTACGAGCAGTACTTC
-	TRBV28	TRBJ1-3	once	CASSLSWGIGNTIYF	TGTGCCAGCAGTTTAAGTTGGGGAATCGGAAACACCATATATTTT
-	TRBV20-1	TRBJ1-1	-	CSAQHMNTEAFF	TGCAGTGCTCAGCACATGAACACTGAAGCTTTCTTT
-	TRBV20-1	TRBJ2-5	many	CSAHMRVARQETQYF	TGCAGTGCTCACATGAGGGTGGCCCGCCAAGAGACCCAGTACTTC
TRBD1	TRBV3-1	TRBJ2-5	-	CASSQRTGNLETQYF	TGTGCCAGCAGCCAAAGGACAGGGAACTTAGAGACCCAGTACTTC
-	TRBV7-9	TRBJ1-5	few	CASSLGSGGNQPQHF	TGTGCCAGCAGCTTAGGTTCGGGGGGCAATCAGCCCCAGCATTTT
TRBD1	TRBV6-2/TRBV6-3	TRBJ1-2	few	CASREGTGGSGGYTF	TGTGCCAGCAGAGAGGGGACAGGGGGCAGTGGCGGCTACACCTTC
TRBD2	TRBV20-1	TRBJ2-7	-	CSASPTLAGDVRAYEQYF	TGCAGTGCTAGTCCTACACTAGCGGGAGACGTCAGAGCCTACGAGCAGTACTTC
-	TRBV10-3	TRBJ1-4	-	CAINDGGEKLFF	TGTGCCATCAATGATGGGGGTGAAAAACTGTTTTTT
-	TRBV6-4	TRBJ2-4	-	CASSFPGWALAKNIQYF	TGTGCCAGCAGTTTCCCAGGGTGGGCCCTCGCCAAAAACATTCAGTACTTC
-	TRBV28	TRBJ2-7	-	CASSFETGSYEQYF	TGTGCCAGCAGTTTTGAGACCGGGAGCTACGAGCAGTACTTC
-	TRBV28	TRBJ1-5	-	CASSQPTESSNQPQHF	TGTGCCAGCAGTCAACCGACAGAGTCAAGCAATCAGCCCCAGCATTTT
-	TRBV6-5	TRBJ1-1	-	CASSYSRGGSRTLEAFF	TGTGCCAGCAGTTACTCGAGAGGAGGCTCTCGAACACTGGAAGCTTTCTTT
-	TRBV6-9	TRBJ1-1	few	CASSYGRESTEAFF	TGTGCCAGCAGTTATGGCAGGGAGAGCACTGAAGCTTTCTTT
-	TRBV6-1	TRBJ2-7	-	CAIHSLRWPEEQYF	TGTGCCATCCACTCCCTTCGTTGGCCAGAGGAGCAGTACTTC
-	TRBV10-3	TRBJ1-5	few	CAISEAGRGQPQHF	TGTGCCATCAGTGAGGCAGGGCGCGGACAGCCCCAGCATTTT
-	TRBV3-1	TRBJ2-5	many	CASSRGRAETQYF	TGTGCCAGCAGCCGGGGCAGGGCAGAGACCCAGTACTTC
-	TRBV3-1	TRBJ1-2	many	CASSQGSGNGYTF	TGTGCCAGCAGCCAAGGTTCGGGGAACGGCTACACCTTC
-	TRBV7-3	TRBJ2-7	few	CASSLTGSGEQYF	TGTGCCAGCAGCTTAACAGGCTCGGGCGAGCAGTACTTC
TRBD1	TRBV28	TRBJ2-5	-	CASARGETQYF	TGTGCCAGCGCCAGGGGGGAGACCCAGTACTTC
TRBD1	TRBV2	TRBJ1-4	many	CASKSDRVSEKLFF	TGTGCCAGCAAGTCAGACAGGGTATCAGAAAAACTGTTTTTT
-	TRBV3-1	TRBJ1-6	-	CASSQDRKALHF	TGTGCCAGCAGCCAAGACCGAAAGGCCCTCCACTTT
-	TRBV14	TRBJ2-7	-	CASSRAITYEQYF	TGTGCCAGCAGCCGGGCCATAACATACGAGCAGTACTTC
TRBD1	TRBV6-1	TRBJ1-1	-	CASRLLQGVTEAFF	TGTGCCAGCAGACTCCTACAGGGGGTGACTGAAGCTTTCTTT
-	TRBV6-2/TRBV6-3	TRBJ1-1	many	CASSPTGEAFF	TGTGCCAGCAGCCCGACAGGAGAAGCTTTCTTT
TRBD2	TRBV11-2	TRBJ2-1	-	CASSFGTSSYNEQFF	TGTGCCAGCAGCTTTGGGACTAGCTCCTACAATGAGCAGTTCTTC
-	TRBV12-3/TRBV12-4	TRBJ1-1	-	CASRAGIGEAFF	TGTGCCAGCAGGGCAGGGATCGGTGAAGCTTTCTTT
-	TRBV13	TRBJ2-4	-	CASTIGGPKNIQYF	TGTGCCAGCACTATAGGTGGGCCCAAAAACATTCAGTACTTC
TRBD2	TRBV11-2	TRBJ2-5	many	CASSSGTSVQETQYF	TGTGCCAGCAGCTCCGGGACTAGCGTCCAAGAGACCCAGTACTTC
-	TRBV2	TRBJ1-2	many	CAMGTDGYTF	TGTGCCATGGGAACGGACGGCTACACCTTC